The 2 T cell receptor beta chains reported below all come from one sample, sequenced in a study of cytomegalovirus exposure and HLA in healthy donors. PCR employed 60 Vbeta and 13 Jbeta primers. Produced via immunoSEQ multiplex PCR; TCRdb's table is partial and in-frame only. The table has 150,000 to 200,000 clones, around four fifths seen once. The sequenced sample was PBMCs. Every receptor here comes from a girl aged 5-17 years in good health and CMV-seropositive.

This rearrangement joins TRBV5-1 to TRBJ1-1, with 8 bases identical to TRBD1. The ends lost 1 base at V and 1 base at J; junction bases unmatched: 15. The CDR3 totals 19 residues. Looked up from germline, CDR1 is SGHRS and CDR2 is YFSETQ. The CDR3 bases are TGCGCCAGCAGCTTGCGGAGCGGAATAGACAGGGGTGGGAACACTGAAGCTTTCTTT. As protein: CASSLRSGIDRGGNTEAFF.

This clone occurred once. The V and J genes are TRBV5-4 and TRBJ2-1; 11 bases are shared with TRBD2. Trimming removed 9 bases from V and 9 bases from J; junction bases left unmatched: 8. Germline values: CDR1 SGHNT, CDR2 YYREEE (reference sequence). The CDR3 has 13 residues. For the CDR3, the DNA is TGTGCCACCTATATAGCGGGGGGGCTTGAGCAGTTCTTC. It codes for CATYIAGGLEQFF.